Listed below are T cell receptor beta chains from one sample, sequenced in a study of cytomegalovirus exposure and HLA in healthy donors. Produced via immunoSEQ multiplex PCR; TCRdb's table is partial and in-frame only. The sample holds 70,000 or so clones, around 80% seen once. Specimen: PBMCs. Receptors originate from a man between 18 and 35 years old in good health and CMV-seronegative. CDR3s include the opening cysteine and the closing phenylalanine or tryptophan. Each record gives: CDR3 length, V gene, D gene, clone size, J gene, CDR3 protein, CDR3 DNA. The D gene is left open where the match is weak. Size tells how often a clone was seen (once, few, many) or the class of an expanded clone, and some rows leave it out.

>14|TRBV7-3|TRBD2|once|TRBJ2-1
CASSFRTSGSPQFF
TGTGCCAGCAGCTTTCGGACTAGCGGGAGTCCACAGTTCTTC
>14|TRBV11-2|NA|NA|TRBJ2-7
CASSFTTRTYEQYF
TGTGCCAGCAGCTTTACTACACGAACCTACGAGCAGTACTTC
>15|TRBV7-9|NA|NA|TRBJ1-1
CASSLALVGDTEAFF
TGTGCCAGCAGCTTAGCCTTGGTAGGAGACACTGAAGCTTTCTTT
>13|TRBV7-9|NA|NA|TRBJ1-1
CASSLIIGAEAFF
TGTGCCAGCAGCTTAATTATAGGGGCTGAAGCTTTCTTT
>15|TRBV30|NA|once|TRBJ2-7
CAWSVLGQGRNEQYF
TGTGCCTGGAGTGTATTGGGGCAGGGAAGGAACGAGCAGTACTTC
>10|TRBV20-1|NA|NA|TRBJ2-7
CSAKGGEQYF
TGCAGTGCCAAAGGGGGCGAGCAGTACTTC
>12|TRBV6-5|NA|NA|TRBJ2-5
CASSGTQETQYF
TGTGCCAGCAGTGGTACACAAGAGACCCAGTACTTC
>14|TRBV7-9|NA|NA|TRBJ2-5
CASRGAVDGETQYF
TGTGCCAGCAGGGGGGCAGTCGACGGAGAGACCCAGTACTTC
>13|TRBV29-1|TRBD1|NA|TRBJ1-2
CSAEEQGARGYTF
TGCAGCGCCGAAGAACAGGGGGCGAGGGGCTACACCTTC
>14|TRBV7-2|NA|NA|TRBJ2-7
CASSLTRSSYEQYF
TGTGCCAGCAGCTTAACTAGAAGTTCCTACGAGCAGTACTTC
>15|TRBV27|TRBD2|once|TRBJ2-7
CASSLSSGSSHEQYF
TGTGCCAGCAGTTTATCGAGCGGGAGTTCCCACGAGCAGTACTTC
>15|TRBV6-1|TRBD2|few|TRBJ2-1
CASSRTRDYYNEQFF
TGTGCCAGCAGCCGAACCCGGGACTACTACAATGAGCAGTTCTTC
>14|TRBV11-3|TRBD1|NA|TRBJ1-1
CASSPNRGLGEAFF
TGTGCCAGCAGCCCGAACAGGGGATTGGGCGAAGCTTTCTTT
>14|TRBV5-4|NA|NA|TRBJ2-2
CASSLVSNTGELFF
TGTGCCAGCAGCTTGGTCAGTAACACCGGGGAGCTGTTTTTT
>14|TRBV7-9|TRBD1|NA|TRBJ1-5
CASSSTGDNQPQHF
TGTGCCAGCAGCTCGACAGGGGACAATCAGCCCCAGCATTTT
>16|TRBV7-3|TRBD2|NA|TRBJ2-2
CASSLIAGGDTGELFF
TGTGCCAGCAGCTTAATTGCGGGAGGTGACACCGGGGAGCTGTTTTTT
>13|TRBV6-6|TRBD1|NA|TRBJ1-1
CASRDTGGTEAFF
TGTGCCAGCAGAGACACAGGGGGCACTGAAGCTTTCTTT
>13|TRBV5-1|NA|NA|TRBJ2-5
CASSLGGGETQYF
TGCGCCAGCAGCTTGGGAGGGGGTGAGACCCAGTACTTC
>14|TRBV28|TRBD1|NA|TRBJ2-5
CASSPQGAGETQYF
TGTGCCAGCAGTCCCCAGGGGGCCGGGGAGACCCAGTACTTC
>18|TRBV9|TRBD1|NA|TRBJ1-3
CASSVLGQPRGIGNTIYF
TGTGCCAGCAGCGTTTTGGGACAGCCGCGTGGAATCGGAAACACCATATATTTT
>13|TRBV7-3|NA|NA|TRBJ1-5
CASSLEVNQPQHF
TGTGCCAGCAGCTTAGAGGTTAATCAGCCCCAGCATTTT
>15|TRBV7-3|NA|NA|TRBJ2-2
CASSSWTENTGELFF
TGTGCCAGCAGCTCGTGGACAGAAAACACCGGGGAGCTGTTTTTT
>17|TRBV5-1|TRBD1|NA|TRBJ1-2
CASSSTRTGGFMEGYTF
TGCGCCAGCAGCTCCACTCGGACAGGGGGCTTTATGGAAGGCTACACCTTC
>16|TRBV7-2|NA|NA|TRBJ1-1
CASSFGAGLLVTEAFF
TGTGCCAGCAGCTTTGGGGCCGGCCTTTTGGTCACTGAAGCTTTCTTT
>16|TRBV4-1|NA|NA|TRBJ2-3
CASSRSGKPSTDTQYF
TGCGCCAGCAGCCGGTCAGGGAAGCCGAGCACAGATACGCAGTATTTT
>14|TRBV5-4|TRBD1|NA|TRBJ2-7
CASSLLGTGVEQYF
TGTGCCAGCAGCTTGCTCGGGACAGGGGTCGAGCAGTACTTC
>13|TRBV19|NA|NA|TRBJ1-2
CASRIGVDYGYTF
TGTGCCAGCAGGATCGGGGTCGACTATGGCTACACCTTC
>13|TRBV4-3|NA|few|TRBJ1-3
CASSQARGNTIYF
TGCGCCAGCAGCCAAGCGCGGGGAAACACCATATATTTT
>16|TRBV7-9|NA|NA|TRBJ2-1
CASSSTLLSSYNEQFF
TGTGCCAGCAGCTCGACTCTGTTATCGTCCTACAATGAGCAGTTCTTC
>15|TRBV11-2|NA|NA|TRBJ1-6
CASSLVRQSNSPLHF
TGTGCCAGCAGCTTAGTTAGACAGAGTAATTCACCCCTCCACTTT
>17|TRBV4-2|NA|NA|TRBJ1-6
CASSQRLGSSYNSPLHF
TGTGCCAGCAGCCAACGTTTGGGGAGCTCCTATAATTCACCCCTCCACTTT
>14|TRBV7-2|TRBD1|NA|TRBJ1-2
CASSRDRANYGYTF
TGTGCCAGCAGCCGGGACAGGGCCAACTATGGCTACACCTTC
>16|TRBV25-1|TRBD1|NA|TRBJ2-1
CASRERSGTVYNEQFF
TGTGCCAGCAGGGAAAGATCCGGGACAGTTTACAATGAGCAGTTCTTC
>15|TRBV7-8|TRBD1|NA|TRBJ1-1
CASSSWTGRNTEAFF
TGTGCCAGCAGCTCCTGGACAGGAAGGAACACTGAAGCTTTCTTT
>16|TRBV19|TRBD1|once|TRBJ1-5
CASRKIDRGPYQPQHF
TGTGCCAGTAGGAAGATCGACAGGGGACCTTATCAGCCCCAGCATTTT
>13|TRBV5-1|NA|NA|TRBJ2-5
CASSLMTEETQYF
TGCGCCAGCAGCTTGATGACAGAAGAGACCCAGTACTTC
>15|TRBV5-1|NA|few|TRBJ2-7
CASSLSGISDHEQYF
TGCGCCAGCAGCTTATCAGGGATCTCTGACCACGAGCAGTACTTC